The 14 T cell receptor beta chains in this list originate from one sample, sequenced in a study of OX40 agonist ivuxolimab in advanced cancers. Using immunoSEQ multiplex PCR, the repertoire was profiled, and TCRdb retains in-frame clones only, with some absent. The data contain 70,000 to 95,000 clones, roughly nine tenths of them singletons. The source material was CD4+ or CD8+ T cells sorted from blood, sampled in a trial of the OX40 agonist ivuxolimab. Source of these receptors: an adult with an advanced solid tumor such as melanoma, head and neck, liver or kidney cancer.

The chain uses TRBV6-4 and TRBJ2-3; 7 bases match TRBD2. V trimming: 6 bases; J trimming: 0 bases; junction bases outside the gene matches: 6. This CDR3 region has 15 residues. The germline CDR1 and CDR2 sequences are MRHNA and SNTAGT. For the CDR3, the DNA is TGTGCCAGCAGATCTAGCGGAGCTAGCACAGATACGCAGTATTTT. It is translated as CASRSSGASTDTQYF.

V gene TRBV19 combines with J gene TRBJ2-7, with D perhaps TRBD1 (7 bases). The CDR3 has 16 amino acids. Trimming took 1 base from V and 4 from J, leaving 17 bases between them. Looked up from germline, CDR1 is LNHDA and CDR2 is SQIVND (reference sequence). DNA of the CDR3: TGTGCCAGTAGTATAGCCAACAGGGGAGGTCTTTACGAGCAGTACTTC. This gives the protein CASSIANRGGLYEQYF.

This sequence joins TRBV7-8 and TRBJ1-5; weak D call: TRBD1 (5 bases). Germline V gene data show CDR1 as SGHVS and CDR2 as FQNEAQ. V gave up 1 base and J gave up 0 bases, with 7 bases separating them. This CDR3 is built from 15 residues. CDR3 in DNA: TGTGCCAGCAGCTTAGAGGGGAGTAGCAATCAGCCCCAGCATTTT. It specifies CASSLEGSSNQPQHF. Supplemented by reference TRBV7-8 and TRBJ1-5, the full variable domain reads GAGVSQSPRYKVAKRGQDVALRCDPISGHVSLFWYQQALGQGPEFLTYFQNEAQLDKSGLPSDRFFAERPEGSVSTLKIQRTQQEDSAVYLCASSLEGSSNQPQHFGDGTRLSIL.

The V and J genes are TRBV6-1 and TRBJ2-3; TRBD2 matches at 7 bases. This CDR3 contains 15 residues. Germline-derived CDR1 and CDR2 are MNHNS and SASEGT. The V gene end was trimmed by 4 bases and the J gene end by 1 base; junction bases not matched to a gene: 5. This chain's CDR3 is CASSVRGGRTDTQYF. The CDR3 bases are TGTGCCAGCAGTGTGAGGGGAGGGCGCACAGATACGCAGTATTTT.

V is TRBV18 and J is TRBJ1-1, with D unclear. Trimming removed 5 bases from V and 5 bases from J, with 12 bases in between. The CDR3 extends over 13 amino acids. Germline assignment: CDR1 KGHSH and CDR2 LQKENI. The CDR3 coding sequence is TGTGCCAGCTCATCAAAGGGTGGGACTGAAGCTTTCTTT. The encoded protein is CASSSKGGTEAFF.

CDR3 region: CASSVAWGQETQYF. Here the CDR3 DNA reads TGTGCCAGCAGCGTAGCATGGGGCCAAGAGACCCAGTACTTC. The V gene is TRBV9, the J gene TRBJ2-5; D uncertain. V was shortened by 0 bases and J by 1 base, with 7 bases between the two germline ends. CDR1 and CDR2 from the germline V gene are SGDLS and YYNGEE. CDR3 size: 14 residues.

CDR3 in amino acids: CASRLDRGGTEAFF. In DNA, the CDR3 is TGTGCCAGCAGGCTAGACAGGGGGGGGACTGAAGCTTTCTTT. The rearrangement joins TRBV6-1 to TRBJ1-1; 9 positions agree with TRBD1. Germline V gene lookup returns CDR1 MNHNS and CDR2 SASEGT. The CDR3 is 14 amino acids. J lost 5 bases, V lost 6 bases, and 7 bases had no gene match.

This clone was counted once. This chain joins TRBV6-5 and TRBJ2-3, with D hard to call. The CDR3 extends over 14 amino acids. Germline-derived CDR1 and CDR2 are MNHEY and SVGAGI. Trimming shortened V by 0 bases and J by 4 bases, and 8 bases separated the two germline ends. The CDR3 is CASSYSRWSDTQYF. CDR3 coding DNA: TGTGCCAGCAGTTACTCTAGGTGGTCAGATACGCAGTATTTT.

The chain recombines TRBV4-2 with TRBJ2-1; 11 bases match TRBD1. V lost 1 base to trimming and J lost 2 bases; unmatched junction nucleotides: 4. Germline V gene lookup returns CDR1 LGHNA and CDR2 YNFKEQ. The CDR3 consists of 17 residues. The CDR3 sequence is CASSQVPGQGAYNEQFF. As DNA, the CDR3 is TGTGCCAGCAGCCAAGTACCGGGACAGGGGGCCTACAATGAGCAGTTCTTC.

The count of this clone is one. The genes are TRBV7-9 and TRBJ2-3; 11 positions agree with TRBD2. CDR3 size: 16 residues. After removal of 4 bases from V and 3 bases from J, the junction contained 6 bases not matched to a gene. Looked up from germline, CDR1 is SEHNR and CDR2 is FQNEAQ (reference sequence). The CDR3 loop is CASSSFSGGATDTQYF. The CDR3 DNA sequence: TGTGCCAGCAGCTCCTTTAGCGGGGGGGCTACAGATACGCAGTATTTT.

This sequence joins TRBV7-8 and TRBJ2-7; D ambiguous. The CDR3 sequence is 14 residues long. Germline V gene sequence: CDR1 SGHVS, CDR2 FQNEAQ. V was pared by 1 base and J by 2 bases, with 9 bases between. CDR3 residues: CASSLDRSTYEQYF. Here the CDR3 DNA reads TGTGCCAGCAGCTTAGATAGGTCGACCTACGAGCAGTACTTC. Together with reference TRBV7-8 and TRBJ2-7, the CDR3 gives the full variable domain: GAGVSQSPRYKVAKRGQDVALRCDPISGHVSLFWYQQALGQGPEFLTYFQNEAQLDKSGLPSDRFFAERPEGSVSTLKIQRTQQEDSAVYLCASSLDRSTYEQYFGPGTRLTVT.

This chain uses TRBV27 with TRBJ2-3, with D perhaps matching TRBD2 (6 bases). Germline CDR1 MNHEY, CDR2 SMNVEV (reference sequence). The CDR3 is made up of 16 amino acids. Trimming pared 8 bases from V and 4 bases from J, leaving 22 bases between. CDR3 amino acids: CASLPSGARGADTQYF. DNA for the CDR3: TGTGCCAGCTTACCCTCGGGAGCCCGGGGCGCAGATACGCAGTATTTT.

The chain recombines TRBV21-1 with TRBJ2-3; the table calls TRBD2, which could not be checked here. TRBV21-1 is shown as a pseudogene. The CDR3 covers 17 residues. CDR3 amino acids: CASSKVGSGLSTDTQYF. DNA for the CDR3: TGTGCCAGCAGCAAAGTGGGTAGCGGGTTGAGCACAGATACGCAGTATTTT.

The chain uses TRBV5-1 and TRBJ1-1, with 9 positions matching TRBD1. The CDR3 contains 14 residues. CDR1 is SGHRS and CDR2 is YFSETQ in the germline V gene. The junction had 5 bases not matched to a gene; V was cut back by 3 bases and J by 5 bases. The DNA for the CDR3 is TGCGCCAGCAGCTCCCGGACAGGGGAGACTGAAGCTTTCTTT. Encoded protein: CASSSRTGETEAFF.